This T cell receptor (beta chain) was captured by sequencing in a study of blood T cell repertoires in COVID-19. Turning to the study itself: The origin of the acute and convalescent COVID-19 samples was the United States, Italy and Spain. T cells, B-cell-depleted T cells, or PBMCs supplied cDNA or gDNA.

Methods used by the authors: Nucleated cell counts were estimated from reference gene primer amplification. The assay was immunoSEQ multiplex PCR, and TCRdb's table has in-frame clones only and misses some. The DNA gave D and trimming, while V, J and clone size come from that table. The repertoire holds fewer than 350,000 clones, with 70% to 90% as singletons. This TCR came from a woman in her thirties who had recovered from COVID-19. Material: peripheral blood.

In DNA, the CDR3 is TGTGCCAGCAGCCCCGGGACAGGTCAGTATCAGCCCCAGCATTTT. Residues: CASSPGTGQYQPQHF. The J gene is TRBJ1-5, the V gene TRBV3-1 (or the pseudogene TRBV3-2), with TRBD1 matching 8 bases. This CDR3 has 15 residues. V lost 4 bases to trimming and J lost 5 bases; unmatched junction nucleotides: 7. CDR1 and CDR2 (germline): LGHDT, YNNKEL (reference sequence).